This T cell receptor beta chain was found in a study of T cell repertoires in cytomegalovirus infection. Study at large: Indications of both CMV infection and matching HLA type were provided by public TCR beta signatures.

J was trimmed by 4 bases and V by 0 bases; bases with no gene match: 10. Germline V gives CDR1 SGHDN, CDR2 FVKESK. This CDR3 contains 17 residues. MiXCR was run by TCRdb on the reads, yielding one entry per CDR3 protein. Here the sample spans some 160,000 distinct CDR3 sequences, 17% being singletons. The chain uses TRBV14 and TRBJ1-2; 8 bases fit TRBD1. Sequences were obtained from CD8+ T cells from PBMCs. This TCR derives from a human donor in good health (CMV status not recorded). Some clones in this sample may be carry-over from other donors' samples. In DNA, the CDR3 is TGTGCCAGCAGCCAAGATTCACTACGCAGGGGGCTCTATGGCTACACCTTC. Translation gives CASSQDSLRRGLYGYTF.